These 12 T cell receptor beta chains were sequenced from one sample in a study of cytomegalovirus exposure and HLA in healthy donors. With 60 Vbeta and 13 Jbeta primers, the PCR was carried out. Only in-frame clones appear in the TCRdb table, and some are missing; sequencing was by immunoSEQ multiplex PCR. The top ten clones hold roughly 3% of a sample with 99,000 or so clones, around 70% of them seen once. The sequenced sample was PBMCs. Receptors were obtained from a man aged 25 to 40 in good health and CMV-seronegative.

Written as DNA, the CDR3 is TGTGCCAGCAGCGTATCTAACAGGGGAAACACTGAAGCTTTCTTT. Translating gives CASSVSNRGNTEAFF. The chain uses TRBV9 and TRBJ1-1; 7 bases match TRBD1. Germline V lookup: CDR1 SGDLS, CDR2 YYNGEE. The CDR3 contains 15 residues. Unmatched junction bases numbered 5, after V lost 1 base and J lost 2 bases.

This clone was seen just once. The junction departs from germline at one end; a sequencing error may be responsible. This chain connects TRBV28 to TRBJ1-2, with 7 bases lining up with TRBD1. The CDR3 consists of 13 residues. Germline V lookup: CDR1 MDHEN, CDR2 SYDVKM. CDR3 sequence reads: CASSSNRQQGRSF. The CDR3 region has the DNA TGTGCCAGCAGTTCCAACAGACAACAGGGGCGATCCTTC.

The table lists this clone with a few counts. This chain uses TRBV5-1 with TRBJ2-7; possibly TRBD2 for D (5 bases). Germline CDR1 SGHRS, CDR2 YFSETQ. Deletions cut 9 bases from V and 5 bases from J, with 18 bases between. The CDR3 loop spans 13 amino acids. The CDR3, as DNA: TGCGCCACCAAAAAGGACTGGGCCGACGAGCAGTACTTC. This translates into CATKKDWADEQYF. The full variable domain, in which reference TRBV5-1 and TRBJ2-7 provide the parts outside the CDR3, is KAGVTQTPRYLIKTRGQQVTLSCSPISGHRSVSWYQQTPGQGLQFLFEYFSETQRNKGNFPGRFSGRQFSNSRSEMNVSTLELGDSALYLCATKKDWADEQYFGPGTRLTVT.

This sequence joins TRBV13 and TRBJ2-5; D is undetermined. V was clipped by 0 bases and J by 5 bases, with 10 bases between them. Germline V gives CDR1 PRHDT, CDR2 FYEKMQ (reference sequence). This CDR3 spans 14 amino acids. The chain's CDR3 is CASSLGGARETQYF. CDR3 DNA sequence: TGTGCCAGCAGCTTAGGGGGTGCGAGGGAGACCCAGTACTTC.

This sequence joins TRBV18 and TRBJ1-3; 8 bases map to TRBD1. This CDR3 has 14 residues. Trimming at V came to 3 bases and at J to 3 bases, leaving 1 base not matched to a gene. The germline gives CDR1 KGHSH, CDR2 LQKENI. The CDR3 spells CASSPGTGGNTIYF. CDR3 nucleotide sequence: TGTGCCAGCTCACCCGGGACAGGTGGAAACACCATATATTTT.

The V and J genes are TRBV6-5 and TRBJ2-5; 8 bases line up with TRBD1. The DNA end favors TRBJ2-7, so the J call may be wrong. This CDR3 spans 14 amino acids. In germline, CDR1 is MNHEY, CDR2 SVGAGI. Here the CDR3 reads CASRTRTGRHEQYF. The CDR3 DNA sequence: TGTGCCAGCAGAACCCGGACAGGGCGGCACGAGCAGTACTTC.

V usage is TRBV2 and J usage is TRBJ2-7; 9 nucleotides line up with TRBD1. With V trimmed by 5 bases and J by 2 bases, 4 bases remained unmatched. This CDR3 contains 14 residues. Germline V gene data show CDR1 as SNHLY and CDR2 as FYNNEI. CDR3 loop: CASSPTGGPYEQYF. In DNA form, the CDR3 reads TGTGCCAGCAGTCCGACAGGGGGTCCCTACGAGCAGTACTTC.

V is TRBV28 and J is TRBJ2-1, with D possibly matching TRBD1 (6 bases). V shed 6 bases and J shed 10 bases, with 19 bases lying between them. Germline-derived CDR1 and CDR2 are MDHEN and SYDVKM. This CDR3 has 14 residues. In DNA form, the CDR3 reads TGTGCCAGCAGCTTCCGGGCAGGGGTTAACGAGCAGTTCTTC. Translated: CASSFRAGVNEQFF.

This clone has only a few counts. Here the CDR3 reads CASKRRGGDRTEAFF. The CDR3 DNA sequence: TGTGCCAGCAAAAGAAGGGGGGGGGACAGGACTGAAGCTTTCTTT. The chain is built from TRBV2 and TRBJ1-1; TRBD1 matches 8 bases. Germline V gene data show CDR1 as SNHLY and CDR2 as FYNNEI. V shed 7 bases and J 5 bases; nucleotides not matched to a gene: 12. This CDR3 is built from 15 residues.

This chain connects TRBV28 to TRBJ2-5; 7 positions agree with TRBD1. V lost 7 bases and J lost 4; bases outside the gene matches: 15. Looked up from germline, CDR1 is MDHEN and CDR2 is SYDVKM. The CDR3 has 16 residues. The CDR3 loop is CASTTAERGRRETQYF. CDR3 nucleotides: TGTGCCAGCACCACCGCTGAGAGGGGGCGAAGAGAGACCCAGTACTTC.

The V and J genes are TRBV5-6 and TRBJ1-2; D might be TRBD1 (5 bases). Per germline, CDR1 SGHDT and CDR2 YYEEEE. V lost 4 bases and J 3 bases, leaving 16 bases between the germline ends. CDR3 size: 15 residues. The CDR3: CASSPRAPRDYGYTF. The CDR3 DNA is TGTGCCAGCAGCCCCAGGGCCCCACGGGACTATGGCTACACCTTC.

The sample holds a few counts of this clone. This sequence joins TRBV5-8 and TRBJ2-7; 11 bases match TRBD2. This CDR3 is built from 13 residues. Trimming cost V 2 bases and J 10 bases; bases outside gene matches: 5. Germline values: CDR1 SGHTS, CDR2 YDEGEE. The CDR3 is CASSLKLAGGQYF. CDR3 DNA sequence: TGTGCCAGCAGCTTAAAGCTAGCGGGAGGACAGTACTTC.